This T cell receptor (beta chain) was identified in a study of shared clonotypes between healthy human individuals. CDR3 length equals 13 residues. The germline gives CDR1 MGHRA, CDR2 YSYEKL. V was pared by 1 base and J by 3 bases, with 6 bases between. Profiling relied on immunoSEQ multiplex PCR, and the TCRdb table lists in-frame clones only, not all of them. This table has 780,000 or so clones, 55% to 75% appearing once. In its sample, this clone was seen a few times. This sequence joins TRBV4-1 and TRBJ1-2, with D unclear. The material sequenced was memory CD4+ T cells sorted from blood. Subset described: CD45RA-negative fraction. This clonotype was sampled from a woman between 25 and 40 years old in good health. The CDR3 loop reads CASSQGRHYGYTF. Here the CDR3 DNA reads TGCGCCAGCAGCCAAGGGCGTCACTATGGCTACACCTTC.